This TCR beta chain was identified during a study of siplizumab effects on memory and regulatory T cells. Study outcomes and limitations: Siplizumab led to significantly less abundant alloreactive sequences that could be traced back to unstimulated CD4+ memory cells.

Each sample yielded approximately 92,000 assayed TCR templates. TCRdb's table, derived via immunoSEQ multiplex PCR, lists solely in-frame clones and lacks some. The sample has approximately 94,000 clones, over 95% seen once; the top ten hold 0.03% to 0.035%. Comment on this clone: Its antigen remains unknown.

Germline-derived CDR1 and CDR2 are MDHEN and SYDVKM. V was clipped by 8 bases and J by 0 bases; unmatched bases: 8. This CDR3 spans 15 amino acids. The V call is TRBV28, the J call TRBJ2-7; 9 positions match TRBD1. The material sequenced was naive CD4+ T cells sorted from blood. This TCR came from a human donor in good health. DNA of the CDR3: TGTGCCAGCTCACAGGGGGCCAAGAGCTCCTACGAGCAGTACTTC. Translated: CASSQGAKSSYEQYF.